A selection of T cell receptor beta chains follows, all from one sample in a study of T-cell memory formation after mild COVID-19. TCRdb analysed the 5' RACE reads with MiXCR anew, one entry per CDR3 protein. The sample lists fewer than 650,000 distinct CDR3 sequences, about 20% occurring once. Material: PBMCs or a T cell subset sorted from them (not recorded which). These receptor sequences come from an adult woman who had mild COVID-19 (a few samples of this study predate the infection). Cell type and time point are not known. CDR3s include the opening cysteine and the closing phenylalanine or tryptophan. The D gene is left open where the match is weak. Part of the rows lack a size; the others show once, few, many or a class for expanded clones.

j_gene: TRBJ1-1
abundance: few
d_gene: NA
v_gene: TRBV2
CDR3nt: TGTGCCAGCACCCCCTGGGATTCCGAAGCTTTCTTT
CDR3aa: CASTPWDSEAFF

j_gene: TRBJ2-3
abundance: few
d_gene: NA
v_gene: TRBV5-1
CDR3nt: TGCGCCAGCAGCTCGACGGCAGGGCTAGATACGCAGTATTTT
CDR3aa: CASSSTAGLDTQYF

j_gene: TRBJ2-1
abundance: few
d_gene: TRBD1
v_gene: TRBV5-1
CDR3nt: TGCGCCAGCAGCGCGCCGGGACAGGGGCTGGATGAGCAGTTCTTC
CDR3aa: CASSAPGQGLDEQFF

j_gene: TRBJ1-2
abundance: many
d_gene: TRBD1
v_gene: TRBV5-1
CDR3nt: TGCGCCAGCAGCGCCCGACAGGGGAACTATGGCTACACCTTC
CDR3aa: CASSARQGNYGYTF

j_gene: TRBJ1-4
abundance: NA
d_gene: NA
v_gene: TRBV7-9
CDR3nt: TGTGCCAGCAGCTTAGCAGGGTCGAGTGAAAAACTGTTTTTT
CDR3aa: CASSLAGSSEKLFF

j_gene: TRBJ1-2
abundance: NA
d_gene: TRBD1
v_gene: TRBV14
CDR3nt: TGTGCCAGCAGCCAAGATAACAGGGGCTATGGCTACACCTTC
CDR3aa: CASSQDNRGYGYTF

j_gene: TRBJ2-7
abundance: NA
d_gene: NA
v_gene: TRBV14
CDR3nt: TGTGCCAGCAGCCGTCAGTCGCGAGAGCAGTACTTC
CDR3aa: CASSRQSREQYF

j_gene: TRBJ2-7
abundance: NA
d_gene: NA
v_gene: TRBV13
CDR3nt: TGTGCCAGCAGCCCCCAGGGAAGAATCTCCGAGCAGTACTTC
CDR3aa: CASSPQGRISEQYF

j_gene: TRBJ2-1
abundance: NA
d_gene: NA
v_gene: TRBV7-9
CDR3nt: TGTGCCAGCAGCTTACGGTGGTTTCGGAATGAGCAGTTCTTC
CDR3aa: CASSLRWFRNEQFF

j_gene: TRBJ2-3
abundance: NA
d_gene: NA
v_gene: TRBV14
CDR3nt: TGTGCCAGCAGCCAAGAAATGGGTGGAGCAGGTACGCAGTATTTT
CDR3aa: CASSQEMGGAGTQYF

j_gene: TRBJ2-3
abundance: few
d_gene: TRBD2
v_gene: TRBV11-2
CDR3nt: TGTGCCAGCAGCTTATTAGCGGGGGAGGGAGATACGCAGTATTTT
CDR3aa: CASSLLAGEGDTQYF

j_gene: TRBJ2-2
abundance: NA
d_gene: TRBD1
v_gene: TRBV7-9
CDR3nt: TGTGCCAGCAACCCGAAAACAGGGGTAAACACCGGGGAGCTGTTTTTT
CDR3aa: CASNPKTGVNTGELFF

j_gene: TRBJ1-2
abundance: NA
d_gene: NA
v_gene: TRBV3-1
CDR3nt: TGTGCCAGCAGCCAAGGGACAGTCGCCTATGGCTACACCTTC
CDR3aa: CASSQGTVAYGYTF

j_gene: TRBJ1-6
abundance: NA
d_gene: TRBD1
v_gene: TRBV27
CDR3nt: TGTGCCAGCAGTTTGGACAGGGGGTTCGCTTCACCCCTCCACTTT
CDR3aa: CASSLDRGFASPLHF

j_gene: TRBJ2-7
abundance: few
d_gene: NA
v_gene: TRBV11-2
CDR3nt: TGTGCCAGCAGCTTAGAGAGCCAGAGCGAGCAGTACTTC
CDR3aa: CASSLESQSEQYF

j_gene: TRBJ1-1
abundance: few
d_gene: NA
v_gene: TRBV6-5
CDR3nt: TGTGCCAGCAGTTTAGTTGGAGTGGGGATGAACACTGAAGCTTTCTTT
CDR3aa: CASSLVGVGMNTEAFF

j_gene: TRBJ1-1
abundance: NA
d_gene: NA
v_gene: TRBV4-1
CDR3nt: TGCGCCAGCAGCCAAGTCGGAACACGAAGTTACACTGAAGCTTTCTTT
CDR3aa: CASSQVGTRSYTEAFF

j_gene: TRBJ2-7
abundance: few
d_gene: NA
v_gene: TRBV11-2
CDR3nt: TGTGCCAGCAGCTCTGGGCCCGGTGGCTCCTACGAGCAGTACTTC
CDR3aa: CASSSGPGGSYEQYF

j_gene: TRBJ2-1
abundance: NA
d_gene: NA
v_gene: TRBV7-9
CDR3nt: TGTGCCAGCAGCTTATCGGCAGACTCCTACAATGAGCAGTTCTTC
CDR3aa: CASSLSADSYNEQFF

j_gene: TRBJ2-3
abundance: NA
d_gene: NA
v_gene: TRBV5-5
CDR3nt: TGTGCCAGCAGCTTAGGGGCCAGGGCGTCCACAGATACGCAGTATTTT
CDR3aa: CASSLGARASTDTQYF

j_gene: TRBJ2-7
abundance: few
d_gene: NA
v_gene: TRBV7-9
CDR3nt: TGTGCCACCGGGACTGCGGCCGACGAGCAGTACTTC
CDR3aa: CATGTAADEQYF

j_gene: TRBJ2-3
abundance: NA
d_gene: TRBD1
v_gene: TRBV7-9
CDR3nt: TGTGCCAGCAGCGGGACACCCGGGACAGGGCGAACAGATACGCAGTATTTT
CDR3aa: CASSGTPGTGRTDTQYF

j_gene: TRBJ2-3
abundance: NA
d_gene: NA
v_gene: TRBV21-1
CDR3nt: TGTGCCAGCAGGGGTGTTTTGGGTCTCCTAAGCACAGATACGCAGTATTTT
CDR3aa: CASRGVLGLLSTDTQYF

j_gene: TRBJ2-5
abundance: few
d_gene: NA
v_gene: TRBV7-9
CDR3nt: TGTGCCAGCACCCCCTTTGACGCTTACCAAGAGACCCAGTACTTC
CDR3aa: CASTPFDAYQETQYF

j_gene: TRBJ2-4
abundance: many
d_gene: NA
v_gene: TRBV7-9
CDR3nt: TGTGCCAGCAGCTTAGAAGTTAGGGGGGGCCCTCAGTACTTC
CDR3aa: CASSLEVRGGPQYF

j_gene: TRBJ2-6
abundance: NA
d_gene: TRBD1
v_gene: TRBV14
CDR3nt: TGTGCCAGCAGCCAGTACAGGGGTTCTGGGGCCAACGTCCTGACTTTC
CDR3aa: CASSQYRGSGANVLTF

j_gene: TRBJ2-3
abundance: few
d_gene: TRBD1
v_gene: TRBV7-2
CDR3nt: TGTGCCAGCAGCGACAGGGTCCCAGATACGCAGTATTTT
CDR3aa: CASSDRVPDTQYF

j_gene: TRBJ2-7
abundance: few
d_gene: NA
v_gene: TRBV7-2
CDR3nt: TGTGCCAGCAGCCCCCCGGTTAGCTCCTACGAGCAGTACTTC
CDR3aa: CASSPPVSSYEQYF

j_gene: TRBJ1-2
abundance: NA
d_gene: NA
v_gene: TRBV24-1
CDR3nt: TGTGCCGCCAAACAGGGAGACGAAGGCTACACCTTC
CDR3aa: CAAKQGDEGYTF

j_gene: TRBJ1-2
abundance: NA
d_gene: NA
v_gene: TRBV6-5
CDR3nt: TGTGCCAGCAGTTCCTACTCCAATGGCTACACCTTC
CDR3aa: CASSSYSNGYTF

j_gene: TRBJ1-5
abundance: few
d_gene: NA
v_gene: TRBV15
CDR3nt: TGTGCCACCAGCAGAGAAGCTACTGGGGGAACTTATAGCAATCAGCCCCAGCATTTT
CDR3aa: CATSREATGGTYSNQPQHF

j_gene: TRBJ1-1
abundance: NA
d_gene: NA
v_gene: TRBV12-3/TRBV12-4
CDR3nt: TGTGCCAGCAGTTTGGAATCGACAAGGAGAGCTTTCTTT
CDR3aa: CASSLESTRRAFF

j_gene: TRBJ1-5
abundance: few
d_gene: NA
v_gene: TRBV4-3
CDR3nt: TGCGCCAGCAGCCAAGAGCGATATAGCAATCAGCCCCAGCATTTT
CDR3aa: CASSQERYSNQPQHF

j_gene: TRBJ2-1
abundance: NA
d_gene: NA
v_gene: TRBV3-1
CDR3nt: TGTGCCAGCAGTAGGTATCCCTACAATGAGCAGTTCTTC
CDR3aa: CASSRYPYNEQFF

j_gene: TRBJ2-1
abundance: NA
d_gene: TRBD2
v_gene: TRBV4-1
CDR3nt: TGCGCCAGCTCTGCCGAGGGAATAGCGGGGGCCCCCTACAATGAGCAGTTCTTC
CDR3aa: CASSAEGIAGAPYNEQFF

j_gene: TRBJ1-1
abundance: NA
d_gene: NA
v_gene: TRBV20-1
CDR3nt: TGCAGTGCTAGAACAATTTCCATGAACACTGAAGCTTTCTTT
CDR3aa: CSARTISMNTEAFF

j_gene: TRBJ2-3
abundance: NA
d_gene: TRBD2
v_gene: TRBV7-3
CDR3nt: TGTGCCAGCAGCTTAGCCCCGGGGGGGGGTTCAGATACGCAGTATTTT
CDR3aa: CASSLAPGGGSDTQYF

j_gene: TRBJ1-4
abundance: NA
d_gene: NA
v_gene: TRBV18
CDR3nt: TGTGCCAGCTCACCACCGGATCGGGGAATGGTTGCTGAAAAACTGTTTTTT
CDR3aa: CASSPPDRGMVAEKLFF

j_gene: TRBJ2-5
abundance: few
d_gene: NA
v_gene: TRBV7-9
CDR3nt: TGTGCCAGCAGCTCCCGGGGGTACCAAGAGACCCAGTACTTC
CDR3aa: CASSSRGYQETQYF

j_gene: TRBJ2-2
abundance: NA
d_gene: NA
v_gene: TRBV29-1
CDR3nt: TGCAGCGTTGTGGGCAAGGAGAACACCGGGGAGCTGTTTTTT
CDR3aa: CSVVGKENTGELFF

j_gene: TRBJ2-1
abundance: NA
d_gene: NA
v_gene: TRBV7-9
CDR3nt: TGTGCCAGCAGCCAACAGGGTGAGCAGTTCTTC
CDR3aa: CASSQQGEQFF